This T cell receptor beta chain was recorded in a study of blood T cell repertoires in COVID-19. About the research overall: PBMCs, B-cell-depleted T cells, or T cells were the source of the cDNA or gDNA that made up the material.

In the source study's methods: Amplified reference gene primers provided the basis for estimating nucleated cell counts. Libraries were prepared by immunoSEQ multiplex PCR; TCRdb keeps only in-frame clonotypes and omits some of them. From that table come the V and J calls and clone size; the DNA was used to work out D and trimming. Of around 230,000 clones listed, around 85% are singletons. The V end lost 5 bases, the J end lost 3 bases, and 14 bases lay between the germline ends. The length of the CDR3 is 15 residues. The germline V gene encodes CDR1 MNHEY and CDR2 SVGAGI. The sample comprised peripheral blood. The chain links TRBV6-5 to TRBJ1-3; D perhaps matches TRBD1 (5 bases). The clonotype originates from a woman of 80 years or more with acute or convalescent COVID-19. The CDR3 DNA is TGTGCCAGCAGTCTGGGGCAGTCTATTGGAAACACCATATATTTT. It specifies CASSLGQSIGNTIYF.